This T cell receptor (beta chain) derives from a study of T-cell reconstitution after alpha-beta-depleted transplantation in children. V dropped 5 bases and J dropped 0; count of bases not matched to a gene: 9. This CDR3 is built from 17 residues. CDR1 and CDR2 from the germline V gene are SEHNR and FQNEAQ (reference sequence). Unique molecular identifiers were incorporated when the TCRbeta library was constructed. In TCRdb, the PCR reads were re-called with MiXCR into one record per CDR3 protein. The sample yields about 610,000 distinct CDR3 sequences, about 10% seen once. This clonotype originated in a human donor who donated a stem cell graft to a child with acute myeloid leukemia. The chain joins TRBV7-9 to TRBJ2-2, with 7 bases fitting TRBD2. The material sequenced was PBMCs from the stem cell graft donor, taken from the stem cell graft. CDR3 DNA sequence: TGTGCCAGCAGCGCCGAGGGGCTAGCGGCGAACACCGGGGAGCTGTTTTTT. It specifies CASSAEGLAANTGELFF.